This record covers a single T cell receptor beta chain. Its target is not known. These data belong to a study of identical twins. Study-level results: The degree of excess twin sharing was weaker in beta out-of-frame sequences. The study found that models underestimated out-of-frame TCR alpha sharing in monozygotic twins. Researchers caution that invariant MAIT and iNKT cells could partly confound zero-insertion analyses.

Trimming cost V 6 bases and J 5 bases; bases outside gene matches: 20. This CDR3 comprises 18 residues. Germline-derived CDR1 and CDR2 are WSHSY and SAAADI. TCRdb re-called the 5' RACE reads through MiXCR, storing one row per CDR3 protein. The sample lists roughly 1,500,000 distinct CDR3 sequences, 25% to 35% occurring once. All donors were healthy, and all were Caucasian. Sequences were obtained from cord blood. The TCR originated in a newborn girl in good health. The chain carries TRBV10-2 and TRBJ2-3; TRBD1 agrees at 7 bases. The CDR3 here is CASRHTAFSDRARDTQYF. DNA for the CDR3: TGCGCCAGCAGGCACACCGCTTTTTCAGACAGGGCTAGAGATACGCAGTATTTT.